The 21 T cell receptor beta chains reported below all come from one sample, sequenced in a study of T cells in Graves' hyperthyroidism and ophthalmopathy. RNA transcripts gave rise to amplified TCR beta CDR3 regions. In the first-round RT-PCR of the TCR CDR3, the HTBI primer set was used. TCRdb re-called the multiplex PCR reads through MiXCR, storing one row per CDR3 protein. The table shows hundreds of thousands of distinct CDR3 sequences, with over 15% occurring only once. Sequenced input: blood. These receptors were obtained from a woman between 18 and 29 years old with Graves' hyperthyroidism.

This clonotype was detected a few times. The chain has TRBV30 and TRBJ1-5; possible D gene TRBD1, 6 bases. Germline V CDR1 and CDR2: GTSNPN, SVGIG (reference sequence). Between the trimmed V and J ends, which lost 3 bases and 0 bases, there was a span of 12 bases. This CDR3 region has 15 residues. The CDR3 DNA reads TGTGCCTGGAGCATCACAGGGAATAGCAATCAGCCCCAGCATTTT. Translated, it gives CAWSITGNSNQPQHF.

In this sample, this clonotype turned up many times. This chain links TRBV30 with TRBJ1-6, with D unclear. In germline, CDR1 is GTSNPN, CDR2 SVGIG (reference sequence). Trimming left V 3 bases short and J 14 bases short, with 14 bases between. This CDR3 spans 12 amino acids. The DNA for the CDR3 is TGTGCCTGGAGAACAGCGTTTCTGTCCCTCCACTTT. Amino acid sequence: CAWRTAFLSLHF.

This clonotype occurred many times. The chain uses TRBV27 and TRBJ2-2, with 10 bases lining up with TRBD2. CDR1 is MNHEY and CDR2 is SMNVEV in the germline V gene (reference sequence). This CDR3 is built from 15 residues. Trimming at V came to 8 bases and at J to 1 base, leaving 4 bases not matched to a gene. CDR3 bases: TGTGCCAGCGGGGGACTAGCGTTGAACACCGGGGAGCTGTTTTTT. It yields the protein CASGGLALNTGELFF.

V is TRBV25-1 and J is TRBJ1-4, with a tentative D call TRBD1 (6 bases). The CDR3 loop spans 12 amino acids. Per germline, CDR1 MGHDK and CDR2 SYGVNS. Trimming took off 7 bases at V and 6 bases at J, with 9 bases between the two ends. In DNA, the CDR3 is TGTGCCAGCACCGGGGGGCATGAAAAACTGTTTTTT. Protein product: CASTGGHEKLFF.

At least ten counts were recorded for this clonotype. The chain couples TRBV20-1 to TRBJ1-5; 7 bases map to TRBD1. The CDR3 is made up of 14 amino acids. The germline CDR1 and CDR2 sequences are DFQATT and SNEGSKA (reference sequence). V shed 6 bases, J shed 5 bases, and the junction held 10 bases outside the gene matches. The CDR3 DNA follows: TGCAGTGCCGAGCAGGGGGGGATGGATCAGCCCCAGCATTTT. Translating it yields CSAEQGGMDQPQHF.

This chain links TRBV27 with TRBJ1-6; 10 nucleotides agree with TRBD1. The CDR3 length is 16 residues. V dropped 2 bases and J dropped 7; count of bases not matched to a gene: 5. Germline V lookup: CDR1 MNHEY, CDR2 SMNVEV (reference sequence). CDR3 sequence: CASSLEAGQGNSPLHF. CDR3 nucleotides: TGTGCCAGCAGTTTAGAGGCGGGACAGGGGAATTCACCCCTCCACTTT.

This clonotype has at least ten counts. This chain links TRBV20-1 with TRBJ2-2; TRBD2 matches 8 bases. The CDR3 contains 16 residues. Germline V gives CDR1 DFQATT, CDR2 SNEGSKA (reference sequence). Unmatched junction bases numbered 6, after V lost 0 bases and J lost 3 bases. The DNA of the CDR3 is TGCAGTGCTAGAGATTCTAGGCGGGGGGACACCGGGGAGCTGTTTTTT. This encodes CSARDSRRGDTGELFF.

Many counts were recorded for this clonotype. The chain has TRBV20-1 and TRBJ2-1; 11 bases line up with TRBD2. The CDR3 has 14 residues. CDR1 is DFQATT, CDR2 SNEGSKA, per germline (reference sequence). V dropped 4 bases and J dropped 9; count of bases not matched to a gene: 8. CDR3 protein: CSAKTSGSTGEQFF. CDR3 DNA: TGCAGTGCTAAAACTAGCGGGAGCACGGGTGAGCAGTTCTTC.

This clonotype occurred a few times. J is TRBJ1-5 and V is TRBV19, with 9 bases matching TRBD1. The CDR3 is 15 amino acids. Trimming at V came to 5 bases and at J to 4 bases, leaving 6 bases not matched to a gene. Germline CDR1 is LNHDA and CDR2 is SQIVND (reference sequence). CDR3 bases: TGTGCCAGTAGTCAGCAAGACAGGGGGAATCAGCCCCAGCATTTT. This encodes CASSQQDRGNQPQHF. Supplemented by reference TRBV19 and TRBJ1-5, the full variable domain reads DGGITQSPKYLFRKEGQNVTLSCEQNLNHDAMYWYRQDPGQGLRLIYYSQIVNDFQKGDIAEGYSVSREKKESFPLTVTSAQKNPTAFYLCASSQQDRGNQPQHFGDGTRLSIL.

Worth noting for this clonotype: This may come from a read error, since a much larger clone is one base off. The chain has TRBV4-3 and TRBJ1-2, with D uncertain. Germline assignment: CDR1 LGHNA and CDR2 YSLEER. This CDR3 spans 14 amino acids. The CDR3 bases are TGCGCCAGCAGCCAGGAAACATCACCCTATGGCTGCACCTTC. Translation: CASSQETSPYGCTF.

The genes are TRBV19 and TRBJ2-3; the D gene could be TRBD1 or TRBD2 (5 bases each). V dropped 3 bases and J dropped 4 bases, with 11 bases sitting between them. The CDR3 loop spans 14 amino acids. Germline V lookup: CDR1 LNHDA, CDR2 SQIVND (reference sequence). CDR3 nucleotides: TGTGCCAGTAGTATCGGGACCGGGGCAGATACGCAGTATTTT. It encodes CASSIGTGADTQYF.

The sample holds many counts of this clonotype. The CDR3 sequence is CASTWLGGSSYNSPLHF. CDR3 nucleotide sequence: TGTGCCAGCACTTGGCTTGGGGGGAGCTCCTATAATTCACCCCTCCACTTT. The V gene is TRBV27, the J gene TRBJ1-6; possible D gene TRBD1, 5 bases. Germline loops: CDR1 MNHEY, CDR2 SMNVEV (reference sequence). V dropped 7 bases and J dropped 0 bases, with 16 bases sitting between them. CDR3 length: 17 residues.

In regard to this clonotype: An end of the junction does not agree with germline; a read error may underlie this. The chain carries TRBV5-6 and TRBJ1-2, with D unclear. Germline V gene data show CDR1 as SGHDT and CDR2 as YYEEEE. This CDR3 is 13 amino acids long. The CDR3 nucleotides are TGTGCCAGCGGCTTTTCTCGGAACTATGGCTACACCTTC. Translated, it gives CASGFSRNYGYTF. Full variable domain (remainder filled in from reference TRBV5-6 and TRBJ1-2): DAGVTQSPTHLIKTRGQQVTLRCSPKSGHDTVSWYQQALGQGPQFIFQYYEEEERQRGNFPDRFSGHQFPNYSSELNVNALLLGDSALYLCASGFSRNYGYTFGSGTRLTVV.

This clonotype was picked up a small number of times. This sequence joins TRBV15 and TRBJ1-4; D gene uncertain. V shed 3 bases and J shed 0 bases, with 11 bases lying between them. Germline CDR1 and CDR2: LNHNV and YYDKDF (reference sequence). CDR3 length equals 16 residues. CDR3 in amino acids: CATSSKQIATNEKLFF. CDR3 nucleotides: TGTGCCACCAGCAGTAAACAGATTGCAACTAATGAAAAACTGTTTTTT.

This CDR3 is CASSINGDRGYTF. CDR3 nucleotides: TGTGCCAGCAGCATTAACGGGGATCGCGGCTACACCTTC. J is TRBJ1-2 and V is TRBV27; D gene uncertain. This CDR3 contains 13 residues. Per the germline V gene, CDR1 is MNHEY and CDR2 is SMNVEV (reference sequence). Trimming removed 6 bases from V and 8 bases from J, with 16 bases in between.

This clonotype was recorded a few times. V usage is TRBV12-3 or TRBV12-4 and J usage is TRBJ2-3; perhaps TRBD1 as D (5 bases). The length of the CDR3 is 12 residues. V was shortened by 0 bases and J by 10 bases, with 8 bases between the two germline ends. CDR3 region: CASSLARGPQYF. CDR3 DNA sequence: TGTGCCAGCAGTTTAGCAAGGGGCCCGCAGTATTTT.

CDR3 residues: CASSYRGRMSTDTQYF. The CDR3 DNA sequence: TGTGCCAGCAGCTACAGGGGGCGAATGAGCACAGATACGCAGTATTTT. The chain employs TRBV14 and TRBJ2-3, with 9 bases fitting TRBD1. The trim removed 5 bases at V and 0 bases at J, leaving 6 bases unmatched. The V gene's germline CDR1 is SGHDN and CDR2 FVKESK. This CDR3 is built from 16 residues.

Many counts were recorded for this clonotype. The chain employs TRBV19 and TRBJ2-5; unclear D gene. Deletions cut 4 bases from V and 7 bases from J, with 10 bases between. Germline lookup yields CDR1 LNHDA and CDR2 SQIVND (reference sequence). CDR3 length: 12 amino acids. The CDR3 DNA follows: TGTGCCAGTAGTAGGGAAGGAAGGACCCAGTACTTC. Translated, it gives CASSREGRTQYF.

This CDR3 is CASSSKNIQYF. The CDR3 DNA sequence: TGCGCCAGCAGCTCCAAAAACATTCAGTACTTC. This chain joins TRBV5-1 and TRBJ2-4; D not resolved. V was trimmed by 3 bases and J by 2 bases, leaving 0 bases between them. Germline V gives CDR1 SGHRS, CDR2 YFSETQ. The CDR3 contains 11 residues.

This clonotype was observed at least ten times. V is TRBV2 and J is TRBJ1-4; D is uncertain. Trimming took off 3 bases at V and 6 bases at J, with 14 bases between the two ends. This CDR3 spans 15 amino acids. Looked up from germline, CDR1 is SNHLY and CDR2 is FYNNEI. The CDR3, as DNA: TGTGCCAGCAGTGAGGGCGTCGGTGCGGATGAAAAACTGTTTTTT. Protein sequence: CASSEGVGADEKLFF.

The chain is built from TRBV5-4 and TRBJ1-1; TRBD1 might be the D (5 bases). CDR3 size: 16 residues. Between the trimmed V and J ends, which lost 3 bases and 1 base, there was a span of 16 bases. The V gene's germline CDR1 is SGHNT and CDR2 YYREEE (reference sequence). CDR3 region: CASSSPTTVKNTEAFF. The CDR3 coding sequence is TGTGCCAGCAGCTCCCCTACGACAGTAAAGAACACTGAAGCTTTCTTT. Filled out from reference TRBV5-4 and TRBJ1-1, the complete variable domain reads ETGVTQSPTHLIKTRGQQVTLRCSSQSGHNTVSWYQQALGQGPQFIFQYYREEENGRGNFPPRFSGLQFPNYSSELNVNALELDDSALYLCASSSPTTVKNTEAFFGQGTRLTVV.